This TCR beta chain derives from a study of T-cell reconstitution after alpha-beta-depleted transplantation in children. Germline CDR1 is LGHNA and CDR2 is YNFKEQ. The CDR3 has 13 residues. V lost 3 bases, J lost 5 bases, and 10 bases lay in between. This clonotype occurred many times. As yet, its antigen is unknown. The study, taken as a whole, reports: Newly made T cells mostly supplied T-cell counts and diversity one year after transplant.

A TCRbeta library incorporating unique molecular identifiers was prepared. TCRdb independently ran MiXCR on the PCR reads; one entry per CDR3 protein. The table shows 330,000 or so distinct CDR3 sequences, with nearly 8% occurring only once. This rearrangement joins TRBV4-2 to TRBJ1-1; no clear D gene. This receptor was obtained from a female patient aged 2 to 10 who had a stem cell transplant for Fanconi anemia, so the T cells may come from the graft donor. The material was peripheral blood, obtained 360 days after TCRalphabeta/CD19-depleted stem cell transplant. The CDR3 here is CASSHEGRTEAFF. The CDR3 nucleotides are TGTGCCAGCAGCCATGAGGGAAGGACTGAAGCTTTCTTT.